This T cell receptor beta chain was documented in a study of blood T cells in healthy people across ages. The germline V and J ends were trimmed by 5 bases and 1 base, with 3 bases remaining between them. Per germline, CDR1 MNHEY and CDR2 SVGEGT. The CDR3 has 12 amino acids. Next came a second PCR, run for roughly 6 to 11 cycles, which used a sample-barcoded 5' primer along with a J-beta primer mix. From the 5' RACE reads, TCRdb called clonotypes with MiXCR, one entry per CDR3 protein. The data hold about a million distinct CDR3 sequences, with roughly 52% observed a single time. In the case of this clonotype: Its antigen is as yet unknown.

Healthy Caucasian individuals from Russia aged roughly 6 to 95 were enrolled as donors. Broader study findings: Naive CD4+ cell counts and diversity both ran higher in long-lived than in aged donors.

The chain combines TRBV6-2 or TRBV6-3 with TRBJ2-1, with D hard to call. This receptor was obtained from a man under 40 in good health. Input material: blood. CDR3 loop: CASSESYNEQFF. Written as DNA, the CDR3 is TGTGCCAGCAGTGAATCCTACAATGAGCAGTTCTTC.